The 25 T cell receptor beta chains reported below all come from one sample, sequenced in a study of T cell clonotyping in hematopoietic cell transplantation. Sequencing used immunoSEQ multiplex PCR; TCRdb keeps in-frame clones, though not all of them. The top ten clones hold approximately 3% of a sample with about 16,000 clones, 75% to 90% of them seen once. The sample comprised peripheral blood mononuclear cells. All receptors derive from a man in his fifties or sixties in good health. Some clones in this sample may be carry-over from other donors' samples.

The rearrangement joins TRBV28 to TRBJ2-7; 8 nucleotides line up with TRBD2. The V and J ends lost 6 bases and 4 bases, in that order; junction bases with no gene match: 5. The CDR3 has 13 residues. The germline V gene has CDR1 MDHEN and CDR2 SYDVKM. The CDR3 sequence is CASRGGGRYEQYF. The CDR3 region has the DNA TGTGCCAGCAGGGGCGGGGGGCGTTACGAGCAGTACTTC.

The chain links TRBV18 to TRBJ1-5; D gene uncertain. Germline-derived CDR1 and CDR2 are KGHSH and LQKENI. The CDR3 is 14 residues long. The V end lost 2 bases, the J end lost 6 bases, and 11 bases lay between the germline ends. CDR3 region: CASSPMAEGQPQHF. DNA for the CDR3: TGTGCCAGCTCACCAATGGCCGAAGGTCAGCCCCAGCATTTT.

By frequency in the sample, this clone is medium-sized. DNA of the CDR3: TGTGCCAGCAGTTCAAAACAGGGGAGTGCCTATAATTCACCCCTCCACTTT. It is translated as CASSSKQGSAYNSPLHF. This chain connects TRBV6-9 to TRBJ1-6; TRBD1 aligns across 7 bases. The germline V gene has CDR1 MNHGY and CDR2 SVAAGI. The J segment lost 2 bases and the V segment lost 4 bases, leaving 8 bases of the junction unmatched. CDR3 length: 17 residues.

The chain couples TRBV11-1 to TRBJ2-7; D may be TRBD2 (6 bases). V lost 2 bases and J 3 bases, leaving 11 bases between the germline ends. CDR1 is SGHAT and CDR2 is FQDESV in the germline V gene (reference sequence). The CDR3 totals 14 residues. CDR3 protein: CASSLRGNHYEQYF. For the CDR3, the DNA is TGTGCCAGCAGCTTACGGGGGAACCACTACGAGCAGTACTTC. The full variable domain, rest sourced from reference TRBV11-1 and TRBJ2-7, is EAEVAQSPRYKITEKSQAVAFWCDPISGHATLYWYRQILGQGPELLVQFQDESVVDDSQLPKDRFSAERLKGVDSTLKIQPAELGDSAMYLCASSLRGNHYEQYFGPGTRLTVT.

The rearrangement joins TRBV10-1 to TRBJ2-4, with D tentatively TRBD2 (6 bases). V shed 0 bases and J shed 6 bases, with 12 bases lying between them. The CDR3 has 15 amino acids. Per the germline V gene, CDR1 is WNHNN and CDR2 is SYGVQD (reference sequence). CDR3 in DNA: TGCGCCAGCAGTGAGTCTCTAGCAGCGGGAAACATTCAGTACTTC. It is translated as CASSESLAAGNIQYF.

CDR3 in amino acids: CASSDEGGGYEQYF. DNA of the CDR3: TGTGCCAGCAGTGATGAGGGGGGTGGCTACGAGCAGTACTTC. The chain is built from TRBV2 and TRBJ2-7; D might be TRBD1 or TRBD2, each matching 6 bases. The CDR3 runs 14 residues. The V gene's germline CDR1 is SNHLY and CDR2 FYNNEI. V lost 3 bases and J lost 3, with 12 bases in between.

The chain is built from TRBV30 and TRBJ2-7; tentatively, D is TRBD1 (5 bases). The CDR3 runs to 13 residues. V was shortened by 2 bases and J by 2 bases, with 10 bases between the two germline ends. CDR1 GTSNPN and CDR2 SVGIG come from the germline V gene (reference sequence). CDR3 sequence (DNA): TGTGCCTGGAGTATGACAGAGCCCTACGAGCAGTACTTC. This codes for CAWSMTEPYEQYF.

The chain has TRBV6-1 and TRBJ2-5; 13 nucleotides agree with TRBD2. The CDR3 spans 15 residues. The germline CDR1 and CDR2 sequences are MNHNS and SASEGT. Trimming at V came to 6 bases and at J to 0 bases, leaving 1 base not matched to a gene. The CDR3 loop is CASRLAGGHQETQYF. The CDR3 region has the DNA TGTGCCAGCAGACTAGCGGGGGGGCACCAAGAGACCCAGTACTTC.

Comment on this clone: One end of the junction is discordant with germline, which a read error may explain. V gene TRBV30 combines with J gene TRBJ1-6; a possible D gene is TRBD1 (5 bases). This CDR3 has 14 residues. Germline CDR1 GTSNPN, CDR2 SVGIG (reference sequence). The chain's CDR3 is CVWGTEVNNSPLHF. The CDR3 DNA is TGTGTCTGGGGGACGGAGGTCAATAATTCACCCCTCCACTTT.

The chain joins TRBV7-2 to TRBJ1-5; weak D call: TRBD1 (5 bases). Between the trimmed V and J ends, which lost 2 bases and 7 bases, there was a span of 12 bases. This CDR3 spans 14 amino acids. The germline CDR1 and CDR2 sequences are SGHTA and FQGNSA. In DNA form, the CDR3 reads TGTGCCAGCAGCTTATTTCCGGGGGGGCAGCCCCAGCATTTT. Amino acid sequence: CASSLFPGGQPQHF.

The chain employs TRBV6-6 and TRBJ1-6; 8 bases line up with TRBD1. There are 16 residues in the CDR3. Losses at the gene ends were 0 bases for V and 10 bases for J; bases not matched to a gene: 8. CDR1 MNHNY and CDR2 SVGAGI come from the germline V gene (reference sequence). CDR3 in DNA: TGTGCCAGCAGTTACTCATCCGGGCCAGGGGGCTCACCCCTCCACTTT. Residues: CASSYSSGPGGSPLHF.

The genes are TRBV7-3 and TRBJ1-1; D remains ambiguous. Germline assignment: CDR1 SGHTA and CDR2 FQGTGA. With 2 bases removed from V and 4 bases from J, the gap between germline ends came to 8 bases. The CDR3 totals 13 residues. The DNA for the CDR3 is TGTGCCAGCAGCTTAGGAGGAGTCACTGAAGCTTTCTTT. As protein: CASSLGGVTEAFF. Drawing the rest from reference TRBV7-3 and TRBJ1-1, the complete variable domain is GAGVSQTPSNKVTEKGKYVELRCDPISGHTALYWYRQSLGQGPEFLIYFQGTGAADDSGLPNDRFFAVRPEGSVSTLKIQRTERGDSAVYLCASSLGGVTEAFFGQGTRLTVV.

A single count supports this clone. The chain carries TRBV30 and TRBJ1-2; 8 positions agree with TRBD1. The CDR3 loop spans 15 amino acids. V was clipped by 3 bases and J by 0 bases; unmatched bases: 6. Germline assignment: CDR1 GTSNPN and CDR2 SVGIG (reference sequence). CDR3 protein: CAWSRTGPANYGYTF. In DNA form, the CDR3 reads TGTGCCTGGAGCAGGACAGGGCCAGCTAACTATGGCTACACCTTC.

The chain combines TRBV4-1 with TRBJ1-1; D is perhaps TRBD1 (5 bases). The CDR3 extends over 14 amino acids. The germline V and J ends were trimmed by 6 bases and 1 base, with 12 bases remaining between them. Germline V gene data show CDR1 as MGHRA and CDR2 as YSYEKL. The CDR3 nucleotides are TGCGCCAGCAGTCTCAGGGTCGGGAACACTGAAGCTTTCTTT. Protein: CASSLRVGNTEAFF.

The chain is built from TRBV15 and TRBJ2-5; D uncertain. This CDR3 comprises 14 residues. Germline V gives CDR1 LNHNV, CDR2 YYDKDF (reference sequence). The ends were cut back, 4 bases at V and 1 base at J, with 10 bases in the middle. In DNA form, the CDR3 reads TGTGCCACCAGCACCCCCCTGGGCCAAGAGACCCAGTACTTC. Translated, it gives CATSTPLGQETQYF.

The chain recombines TRBV19 with TRBJ1-5; 10 bases match TRBD1. J gave up 5 bases and V 6 bases, and 1 base lay outside the gene matches. The CDR3 length is 13 residues. The germline gives CDR1 LNHDA, CDR2 SQIVND (reference sequence). As DNA, the CDR3 is TGTGCCAGTAGCGGGACAGGGGATCAGCCCCAGCATTTT. This sequence encodes CASSGTGDQPQHF.

The V gene is TRBV30, the J gene TRBJ1-2; no reliable D call. V gave up 1 base and J gave up 8 bases, with 14 bases separating them. The V gene's germline CDR1 is GTSNPN and CDR2 SVGIG (reference sequence). The length of the CDR3 is 13 residues. This chain's CDR3 is CAWSGIVKGGYTF. Written as DNA, the CDR3 is TGTGCCTGGAGTGGAATCGTTAAGGGCGGCTACACCTTC.

The chain couples TRBV28 to TRBJ2-3; D remains unclear. Trimming left V 6 bases short and J 9 bases short, with 16 bases between. Per germline, CDR1 MDHEN and CDR2 SYDVKM. The CDR3 loop spans 13 amino acids. The CDR3 coding sequence is TGTGCCAGCAGCCCCGGGTCCATCGCCACGCAGTATTTT. Translated, it gives CASSPGSIATQYF.

This rearrangement joins TRBV28 to TRBJ1-2; TRBD1 might be the D (5 bases). The V gene's germline CDR1 is MDHEN and CDR2 SYDVKM. V lost 3 bases and J lost 0, with 8 bases in between. This CDR3 region has 14 residues. The chain's CDR3 is CASSLTESNYGYTF. CDR3 nucleotide sequence: TGTGCCAGCAGTTTGACAGAATCTAACTATGGCTACACCTTC.

This clone appeared a single time. The V and J genes are TRBV7-8 and TRBJ2-1; TRBD2 matches 9 bases. The CDR3 has 16 residues. Per the germline V gene, CDR1 is SGHVS and CDR2 is FQNEAQ. V gave up 0 bases and J gave up 9 bases; unmatched junction bases: 9. CDR3 amino acids: CASSLAGGGAGSEQFF. The CDR3 nucleotides read TGTGCCAGCAGCTTAGCGGGCGGGGGGGCCGGTAGTGAGCAGTTCTTC.

This clone was seen a single time. V usage is TRBV29-1 and J usage is TRBJ2-4, with D possibly TRBD2 on 5 matching bases. The germline V gene encodes CDR1 SQVTM and CDR2 ANQGSEA. With 7 bases removed from V and 8 bases from J, the gap between germline ends came to 12 bases. The CDR3 length is 11 residues. CDR3 in DNA: TGCAGCGGGTCTCAGAGGGACATTCAGTACTTC. Translating gives CSGSQRDIQYF.

This chain uses TRBV30 with TRBJ1-1; the match to TRBD1 covers 8 bases. Per the germline V gene, CDR1 is GTSNPN and CDR2 is SVGIG (reference sequence). With V trimmed by 1 base and J by 4 bases, 8 bases remained unmatched. There are 15 residues in the CDR3. This CDR3 is CAWSDDRGGGTEAFF. DNA of the CDR3: TGTGCCTGGAGTGACGACAGGGGCGGGGGCACTGAAGCTTTCTTT.

The gene calls are TRBV5-1 and TRBJ2-3; weak D call: TRBD2 (6 bases). CDR1 and CDR2 from the germline V gene are SGHRS and YFSETQ. Trimming removed 4 bases from V and 4 bases from J, with 16 bases in between. This CDR3 comprises 15 residues. CDR3 nucleotide sequence: TGCGCCAGCAGCCGCGGGGAGACTAGGGCAGATACGCAGTATTTT. This encodes CASSRGETRADTQYF.

This chain joins TRBV19 and TRBJ2-7, with 10 bases lining up with TRBD2. J was trimmed by 3 bases and V by 1 base; bases with no gene match: 0. Germline V gene sequence: CDR1 LNHDA, CDR2 SQIVND (reference sequence). This CDR3 region has 14 residues. CDR3 coding DNA: TGTGCCAGTAGTATAGGGACTAGCGGCTACGAGCAGTACTTC. Its protein is CASSIGTSGYEQYF.

The chain joins TRBV14 to TRBJ1-1; no clear D. V dropped 2 bases and J dropped 1 base, with 8 bases sitting between them. The germline V gene encodes CDR1 SGHDN and CDR2 FVKESK. The CDR3 contains 14 residues. The CDR3 DNA reads TGTGCCAGCAGCCAAATGACGCAGAACACTGAAGCTTTCTTT. Encoded protein: CASSQMTQNTEAFF.